These 27 T cell receptor beta chains originate from one sample sequenced in a study of control samples from healthy donors and cancer patients (TCRdb year 2020). Library preparation employed the immunoSEQ multiplex PCR assay. TCRdb retrieved this table from immuneACCESS and kept in-frame rearrangements only. Not all clones are present; in checked studies, unresolved V genes account for under half, and no reason is known for the remainder. The sample has fewer than 120,000 clones on record, 88% of them singletons. The top ten clones comprise around 3.5% of the sample. Sample: PBMCs. Receptors were obtained from an older woman with lung cancer.

This chain joins TRBV19 and TRBJ1-5; the D is unclear. Germline V CDR1 and CDR2: LNHDA, SQIVND (reference sequence). The CDR3 extends over 12 amino acids. The germline V and J ends were trimmed by 5 bases and 6 bases, with 8 bases remaining between them. The CDR3 is CASSQLPQPQHF. DNA for the CDR3: TGTGCCAGTAGTCAACTGCCTCAGCCCCAGCATTTT.

The chain couples TRBV19 to TRBJ1-5; the D is unclear. This CDR3 contains 16 residues. V lost 0 bases, J lost 2 bases, and 11 bases lay in between. Germline loops: CDR1 LNHDA, CDR2 SQIVND (reference sequence). Written as DNA, the CDR3 is TGTGCCAGTAGTATAGAGCGGGGAAGGGGCAATCAGCCCCAGCATTTT. Its translation is CASSIERGRGNQPQHF. The whole variable domain, remainder taken from reference TRBV19 and TRBJ1-5, is DGGITQSPKYLFRKEGQNVTLSCEQNLNHDAMYWYRQDPGQGLRLIYYSQIVNDFQKGDIAEGYSVSREKKESFPLTVTSAQKNPTAFYLCASSIERGRGNQPQHFGDGTRLSIL.

The chain recombines TRBV12-5 with TRBJ2-5; TRBD2 is a possible D gene (6 bases). CDR1 is LGHNT and CDR2 is FRNRAP in the germline V gene. V lost 4 bases and J 4 bases, leaving 13 bases between the germline ends. CDR3 length: 14 amino acids. DNA of the CDR3: TGTGCTAGTGGTTCCACGCGGGGTGGAGAGACCCAGTACTTC. It specifies CASGSTRGGETQYF.

The rearrangement uses TRBV19 and TRBJ2-7; TRBD2 aligns across 11 bases. Germline assignment: CDR1 LNHDA and CDR2 SQIVND (reference sequence). The CDR3 is 14 amino acids. Trimming cost V 3 bases and J 7 bases; bases outside gene matches: 5. CDR3 nucleotide sequence: TGTGCCAGTAGTATTACTAGCGGGAGCGGTGAGCAGTACTTC. It codes for CASSITSGSGEQYF. The full variable domain, rest sourced from reference TRBV19 and TRBJ2-7, is DGGITQSPKYLFRKEGQNVTLSCEQNLNHDAMYWYRQDPGQGLRLIYYSQIVNDFQKGDIAEGYSVSREKKESFPLTVTSAQKNPTAFYLCASSITSGSGEQYFGPGTRLTVT.

V is TRBV7-9 and J is TRBJ2-3, with a weak D call TRBD2 (6 bases). The germline V and J ends were trimmed by 5 bases and 5 bases, with 20 bases remaining between them. The CDR3 totals 16 residues. Germline V lookup: CDR1 SEHNR, CDR2 FQNEAQ (reference sequence). This chain's CDR3 is CASSPGLTGAKDTQYF. In DNA form, the CDR3 reads TGTGCCAGCAGCCCCGGACTAACGGGAGCTAAAGATACGCAGTATTTT.

V is TRBV7-9 and J is TRBJ1-6; the D gene is possibly TRBD1 (6 bases). Trimming removed 5 bases at V and 7 bases at J, with 15 bases between. Germline CDR1 SEHNR, CDR2 FQNEAQ (reference sequence). This CDR3 has 15 residues. In nucleotides, the CDR3 is TGTGCCAGCAGCGAACAGGGTGTGGTGAATTCACCCCTCCACTTT. This codes for CASSEQGVVNSPLHF.

This clone was found once. This chain joins TRBV9 and TRBJ2-5, with D hard to call. V lost 3 bases to trimming and J lost 7 bases, with 7 bases between them. Germline V gives CDR1 SGDLS, CDR2 YYNGEE. This CDR3 comprises 11 residues. Written as DNA, the CDR3 is TGTGCCAGCAGCGAGGGCGGGACCCAGTACTTC. It yields the protein CASSEGGTQYF.

This sequence joins TRBV18 and TRBJ1-2, with 10 bases lining up with TRBD1. Trimming removed 4 bases from V and 3 bases from J; junction bases left unmatched: 11. Germline V gene data show CDR1 as KGHSH and CDR2 as LQKENI. The CDR3 has 17 amino acids. Here the CDR3 reads CASSQTGTGARDYGYTF. The CDR3 DNA is TGTGCCAGCTCACAAACCGGGACAGGGGCCAGGGACTATGGCTACACCTTC.

The chain links TRBV18 to TRBJ1-1, with 7 bases matching TRBD1. Trimming removed 2 bases from V and 2 bases from J; junction bases left unmatched: 2. The CDR3 contains 14 residues. From germline, CDR1 is KGHSH and CDR2 LQKENI. Here the CDR3 DNA reads TGTGCCAGCTCACCAAACAGGGGAAACACTGAAGCTTTCTTT. Translating gives CASSPNRGNTEAFF.

The V gene is TRBV5-1, the J gene TRBJ2-7, with TRBD2 identical over 9 bases. With V trimmed by 5 bases and J by 3 bases, 6 bases remained unmatched. The CDR3 has 14 amino acids. Germline CDR1 is SGHRS and CDR2 is YFSETQ. The CDR3 DNA is TGCGCCAGCAGTCCCCCAGCGGGAGGCTACGAGCAGTACTTC. This translates into CASSPPAGGYEQYF.

The chain couples TRBV14 to TRBJ1-3; D remains unclear. V was pared by 4 bases and J by 8 bases, with 12 bases between. This CDR3 is built from 13 residues. CDR1 SGHDN and CDR2 FVKESK come from the germline V gene. The CDR3 DNA reads TGTGCCAGCAGCCTTGACGAGGGCTACACCATATATTTT. Translated, it gives CASSLDEGYTIYF.

The V call is TRBV30, the J call TRBJ2-1, with 7 positions matching TRBD2. CDR1 is GTSNPN and CDR2 is SVGIG in the germline V gene (reference sequence). This CDR3 has 15 residues. V lost 4 bases to trimming and J lost 9 bases; unmatched junction nucleotides: 15. As DNA, the CDR3 is TGTGCCTGGAAGGAGGGAGCGGGACGGAACGGTGAGCAGTTCTTC. This encodes CAWKEGAGRNGEQFF.

The chain links TRBV30 to TRBJ1-5; a weak D match, TRBD1 (6 bases). The length of the CDR3 is 16 residues. Germline CDR1 and CDR2: GTSNPN and SVGIG (reference sequence). Trimming took 2 bases from V and 7 from J, leaving 21 bases between them. CDR3: CAWSFRGLFGEQPQHF. As DNA, the CDR3 is TGTGCCTGGAGTTTCAGGGGACTCTTCGGAGAGCAGCCCCAGCATTTT.

V is TRBV24-1 and J is TRBJ2-1; tentatively, D is TRBD1 (6 bases). Deletions cut 5 bases from V and 5 bases from J, with 18 bases between. Germline CDR1 is KGHDR and CDR2 is SFDVKD. There are 16 residues in the CDR3. CDR3 bases: TGTGCCACCAGTGGGGCAGGGGTTGGCCTACACAATGAGCAGTTCTTC. It specifies CATSGAGVGLHNEQFF.

The V gene is TRBV11-1, the J gene TRBJ1-2, with D possibly being TRBD1 (5 bases). The CDR3 length is 14 residues. Germline CDR1 and CDR2: SGHAT and FQDESV (reference sequence). The V end was cut by 2 bases, the J end by 8 bases, with 15 bases between. CDR3 coding DNA: TGTGCCAGCAGCTTACAGCAGGGTGGTGCGGGCTACACCTTC. It is translated as CASSLQQGGAGYTF.

The genes are TRBV4-1 and TRBJ2-3; 8 bases line up with TRBD2. The CDR3 has 16 amino acids. After removal of 5 bases from V and 1 base from J, the junction contained 8 bases not matched to a gene. The V gene's germline CDR1 is MGHRA and CDR2 YSYEKL. Here the CDR3 DNA reads TGCGCCAGCAGCAACCCCGGGACTAGAGGCACAGATACGCAGTATTTT. Encoded protein: CASSNPGTRGTDTQYF.

The chain employs TRBV19 and TRBJ2-1, with TRBD2 identical over 14 bases. V dropped 4 bases and J dropped 7; count of bases not matched to a gene: 6. CDR1 and CDR2 from the germline V gene are LNHDA and SQIVND (reference sequence). The length of the CDR3 is 16 residues. The CDR3 DNA reads TGTGCCAGTAGTAAGAGCGGGACTAGCGGGAGTAATGAGCAGTTCTTC. Translated, it gives CASSKSGTSGSNEQFF.

The chain carries TRBV19 and TRBJ1-5; 8 bases are a match to TRBD1. The CDR3 extends over 17 amino acids. Germline V gene sequence: CDR1 LNHDA, CDR2 SQIVND (reference sequence). V lost 1 base and J lost 6; bases outside the gene matches: 11. The CDR3 loop reads CASSIGQGALRGQPQHF. In DNA form, the CDR3 reads TGTGCCAGTAGTATAGGTCAGGGGGCATTGCGAGGTCAGCCCCAGCATTTT.

This clone was observed a handful of times. This chain uses TRBV6-2 or TRBV6-3 with TRBJ2-1; 8 nucleotides agree with TRBD1. Germline V CDR1 and CDR2: MNHEY, SVGEGT. The trim removed 6 bases at V and 0 bases at J, leaving 7 bases unmatched. The CDR3 extends over 16 amino acids. The CDR3 loop reads CASRPTGGGSYNEQFF. The CDR3 region has the DNA TGTGCCAGCAGACCTACAGGGGGTGGCTCCTACAATGAGCAGTTCTTC.

V and J are TRBV15 and TRBJ1-2; no clear D gene. The V gene lost 0 bases and the J gene lost 4 bases, with 9 bases spanning the gap. The CDR3 spans 14 residues. The germline gives CDR1 LNHNV, CDR2 YYDKDF (reference sequence). The CDR3 region is CATSRDPSSYGYTF. CDR3 sequence (DNA): TGTGCCACCAGCAGAGACCCATCGAGCTATGGCTACACCTTC. Using reference TRBV15 and TRBJ1-2 for the parts outside the CDR3, the full variable domain is DAMVIQNPRYQVTQFGKPVTLSCSQTLNHNVMYWYQQKSSQAPKLLFHYYDKDFNNEADTPDNFQSRRPNTSFCFLDIRSPGLGDTAMYLCATSRDPSSYGYTFGSGTRLTVV.

The chain carries TRBV7-6 and TRBJ1-2, with D possibly matching TRBD1 (5 bases). The CDR3 contains 14 residues. The germline gives CDR1 SGHVS, CDR2 FNYEAQ. V lost 2 bases, J lost 11 bases, and 18 bases lay in between. CDR3 in amino acids: CASSLIDSGTGYTF. CDR3 coding DNA: TGTGCCAGCAGCTTAATAGACTCCGGGACCGGATACACCTTC.

This chain connects TRBV3-1 (or the pseudogene TRBV3-2) to TRBJ2-3; TRBD2 matches at 13 bases. CDR1 is LGHDT and CDR2 is YNNKEL in the germline V gene (reference sequence). Trimming at V came to 4 bases and at J to 5 bases, leaving 6 bases not matched to a gene. The CDR3 has 16 residues. In nucleotides, the CDR3 is TGTGCCAGCAGCCCACTAGCGGGGGGGCCGGAAGATACGCAGTATTTT. This gives the protein CASSPLAGGPEDTQYF.

The genes are TRBV12-3 or TRBV12-4 and TRBJ2-1, with D possibly TRBD1 on 6 matching bases. This CDR3 has 13 amino acids. Trimming pared 7 bases from V and 6 bases from J, leaving 13 bases between. CDR3 in DNA: TGTGCCAGCACTTTTAAAGGGGGCAATGAGCAGTTCTTC. It yields the protein CASTFKGGNEQFF.

This chain joins TRBV3-1 (or the pseudogene TRBV3-2) and TRBJ2-7, with 7 positions matching TRBD1. Germline V gene data show CDR1 as LGHDT and CDR2 as YNNKEL (reference sequence). The ends lost 9 bases at V and 5 bases at J; junction bases unmatched: 10. This CDR3 spans 13 amino acids. The CDR3 sequence: CASTDRVRHEQYF. DNA of the CDR3: TGTGCCAGTACCGACAGGGTGAGGCACGAGCAGTACTTC.

The CDR3 loop is CASSRREGQETQYF. Here the CDR3 DNA reads TGTGCCAGCAGTAGGCGGGAGGGGCAAGAGACCCAGTACTTC. The chain combines TRBV25-1 with TRBJ2-5; TRBD2 aligns across 9 bases. Germline loops: CDR1 MGHDK, CDR2 SYGVNS. V dropped 5 bases and J dropped 2; count of bases not matched to a gene: 3. The CDR3 totals 14 residues.

This chain uses TRBV6-5 with TRBJ1-1, with 8 bases that match TRBD1. This CDR3 has 14 residues. V lost 4 bases and J lost 1; bases outside the gene matches: 2. Germline assignment: CDR1 MNHEY and CDR2 SVGAGI. CDR3 amino acids: CASSFTGGNTEAFF. CDR3 coding DNA: TGTGCCAGCAGTTTTACAGGGGGGAACACTGAAGCTTTCTTT.

The V and J genes are TRBV3-1 (or the pseudogene TRBV3-2) and TRBJ2-1; D is ambiguous. Trimming shortened V by 5 bases and J by 10 bases, and 18 bases separated the two germline ends. Germline V gives CDR1 LGHDT, CDR2 YNNKEL (reference sequence). The CDR3 has 14 residues. The CDR3 sequence: CASSDLPNGQEQFF. The DNA for the CDR3 is TGTGCCAGCAGCGATCTCCCCAACGGTCAGGAGCAGTTCTTC.